A selection of T cell receptor beta chains follows, all from one sample in a study of monozygotic twins with inflammatory bowel disease. Following a re-call of the 5' RACE reads, TCRdb has one entry per CDR3 protein and lacks DNA. The sample table sets out 150,000 to 200,000 distinct CDR3 sequences. Sequencing was done on a sample of blood. The receptors stem from a human donor with ulcerative colitis or Crohn's disease, or a healthy co-twin of an affected twin (not recorded which). Each CDR3 is given with its conserved first and last residue. The order of the fields is V gene, J gene, CDR3 protein.

V: TRBV7-6; J: TRBJ2-5; CDR3: CASSLNGVGLETQYF
V: TRBV6-1; J: TRBJ1-1; CDR3: CASSDPGQGNTEAFF
V: TRBV5-1; J: TRBJ1-6; CDR3: CASSLAGTPYNSPLHF
V: TRBV30; J: TRBJ1-1; CDR3: CAWNLLRSRAEAFF
V: TRBV27; J: TRBJ2-1; CDR3: CASSLSDWREGYNEQFF
V: TRBV3-1; J: TRBJ1-3; CDR3: CASSPTGTDGNTIYF
V: TRBV10-2; J: TRBJ2-1; CDR3: CASTLTSFSLTEQFF
V: TRBV6-1; J: TRBJ2-1; CDR3: CASSHIASSYNEQFF
V: TRBV7-9; J: TRBJ2-5; CDR3: CASSPTGEALQETQYF
V: TRBV3-1; J: TRBJ1-1; CDR3: CASSSSNTEAFF
V: TRBV4-3; J: TRBJ1-1; CDR3: CASSHRDSGTEAFF
V: TRBV11-2; J: TRBJ2-7; CDR3: CASSSIPGLAGMTYEQYF
V: TRBV28; J: TRBJ2-3; CDR3: CATIRGGTDTQYF
V: TRBV20-1; J: TRBJ2-3; CDR3: CSAYGTDTQYF
V: TRBV20-1; J: TRBJ1-2; CDR3: CSATGWHYGYTF
V: TRBV5-1; J: TRBJ2-2; CDR3: CASSFPDRAGELFF
V: TRBV4-2; J: TRBJ2-2; CDR3: CASSQDLGGGELFF